This TCR beta chain is from a study of spatial heterogeneity in lung cancer. Looking at the study overall: Each time, sequencing found more beta-chain sequences than alpha-chain sequences. Unique TCR and UMI combinations averaged more than ten appearances each in raw reads.

There are many counts of this clonotype. TCRdb reprocessed the 5' RACE reads with MiXCR, giving one entry per CDR3 protein. The top ten clones hold about 36% of a sample with 25,000 to 30,000 distinct CDR3 sequences, more than 8% of them seen once. Documented time point: sample taken at primary tumor resection. Unsorted tumor, nontumor lung tissue or cryopreserved PBMC supplied the whole RNA. The donors comprised 60 to 80 untreated early-stage non-small cell lung cancer patients. The receptor was derived from a female donor with early-stage non-small cell lung cancer. This sample comprised PBMCs, obtained at surgery.

DNA of the CDR3: TGTGCCAGCAGTGACTACGGCGGCAGTTACTATGGCTACACCTTC. It yields the protein CASSDYGGSYYGYTF. The chain is built from TRBV6-1 and TRBJ1-2; D remains ambiguous. The CDR3 is made up of 15 amino acids. CDR1 and CDR2 (germline): MNHNS, SASEGT. Trimming left V 3 bases short and J 3 bases short, with 14 bases between.